A selection of T cell receptor beta chains follows, all from one sample in a study of blood T cell repertoires in COVID-19. The table came from immunoSEQ multiplex PCR; TCRdb's copy has only in-frame clones and leaves some out. The sample yields around 380,000 clones, around 87% seen once. Sequencing was done on a sample of PBMCs or T cells enriched from blood (not recorded which). The receptors originated from a man aged 25 to 40 who had recovered from COVID-19. The CDR3 runs from the conserved cysteine through the conserved F or W. A D gene is named only where the DNA matches it firmly. The size entry is marked missing in some rows and otherwise reads once, few, many or a size class.

D gene,clone size,J gene,V gene,CDR3 protein,CDR3 DNA
TRBD1,-,TRBJ1-4,TRBV5-1,CASSPQLGQGGGFGEKLFF,TGCGCCAGCAGCCCCCAATTAGGACAGGGAGGTGGTTTCGGTGAAAAACTGTTTTTT
TRBD1,once,TRBJ1-2,TRBV7-9,CASSPRDRGYTF,TGTGCCAGCAGCCCACGGGACAGGGGCTACACCTTC
TRBD2,-,TRBJ2-1,TRBV4-2,CASSLAWGGQPSEDNEQFF,TGTGCCAGCAGCCTAGCCTGGGGAGGGCAACCATCTGAGGACAATGAGCAGTTCTTC
-,-,TRBJ1-1,TRBV10-3,CAISAVRNTEAFF,TGTGCCATCAGTGCGGTTCGAAACACTGAAGCTTTCTTT
TRBD1,-,TRBJ1-2,TRBV6-6,CASSYSDRTPYGYTF,TGTGCCAGCAGTTACTCGGACAGGACGCCCTATGGCTACACCTTC
TRBD1,-,TRBJ1-5,TRBV3-1/TRBV3-2,CASSQDLPGTGNNQPQHF,TGTGCCAGCAGCCAAGATCTACCCGGGACAGGGAACAATCAGCCCCAGCATTTT
-,-,TRBJ2-2,TRBV3-1/TRBV3-2,CASSRLTGNTGELFF,TGTGCCAGCAGCCGATTGACAGGGAACACCGGGGAGCTGTTTTTT
TRBD1,few,TRBJ1-2,TRBV9,CASSGWGQSAAGYTF,TGTGCCAGCAGCGGCTGGGGACAGTCGGCCGCTGGCTACACCTTC
TRBD1,-,TRBJ1-3,TRBV6-5,CASSSTGTETDTIYF,TGTGCCAGCAGTTCCACCGGGACAGAAACAGACACCATATATTTT
-,few,TRBJ1-1,TRBV11-2,CASSPQTGRTNTEAFF,TGTGCCAGCAGCCCCCAAACCGGGAGAACGAACACTGAAGCTTTCTTT
-,-,TRBJ1-1,TRBV11-2,CASSSLRGGLNTEAFF,TGTGCCAGCAGCTCACTAAGGGGGGGTTTAAACACTGAAGCTTTCTTT
-,-,TRBJ2-5,TRBV7-2,CASSASREETQYF,TGTGCCAGCAGCGCCAGCAGGGAAGAGACCCAGTACTTC
TRBD1,-,TRBJ1-4,TRBV5-4,CASSLARGTGGGEKLFF,TGTGCCAGCAGCTTGGCCAGAGGAACAGGGGGAGGTGAAAAACTGTTTTTT
-,-,TRBJ2-3,TRBV7-9,CASSSGGPQSTQYF,TGTGCCAGCAGCTCCGGGGGACCGCAAAGTACGCAGTATTTT
-,-,TRBJ1-1,TRBV5-5,CASSLGQGWTEAFF,TGTGCCAGCAGCTTGGGCCAGGGCTGGACCGAAGCTTTCTTT
TRBD1,once,TRBJ2-1,TRBV19,CASSANDRGRRNEQFF,TGTGCCAGTAGTGCAAATGACAGGGGAAGGAGAAATGAGCAGTTCTTC
TRBD1,-,TRBJ1-2,TRBV7-8,CASSPGTEGYTF,TGTGCCAGCAGCCCAGGGACAGAAGGCTACACCTTC
-,few,TRBJ1-6,TRBV19,CASSLTGTSIPLHF,TGTGCCAGTAGTCTCACCGGGACTTCGATTCCCCTCCACTTT
-,-,TRBJ1-5,TRBV6-5,CASSWPPGIQGQPQHF,TGTGCCAGCAGTTGGCCACCGGGGATCCAAGGTCAGCCCCAGCATTTT
-,-,TRBJ1-6,TRBV18,CASSPGQGITYNSPLHF,TGTGCCAGCTCACCAGGGCAGGGGATAACCTATAATTCACCCCTCCACTTT
TRBD2,-,TRBJ2-7,TRBV5-1,CASSPGVLAGAYEQYF,TGCGCCAGCAGCCCTGGGGTGCTAGCGGGCGCGTACGAGCAGTACTTC
-,-,TRBJ1-1,TRBV20-1,CSAPVNTEAFF,TGCAGTGCTCCCGTGAACACTGAAGCTTTCTTT
TRBD1,-,TRBJ2-7,TRBV6-5,CASRRGQGAYEQYF,TGTGCCAGCAGACGGGGACAGGGAGCCTACGAGCAGTACTTC
-,-,TRBJ1-2,TRBV18,CASSPNPDYGYTF,TGTGCCAGCTCACCCAATCCGGACTATGGCTACACCTTC
-,-,TRBJ1-5,TRBV19,CASSRGYSNQPQHF,TGTGCCAGTAGTAGAGGGTATAGCAATCAGCCCCAGCATTTT
-,-,TRBJ1-3,TRBV7-9,CASSSLLYAGTIYF,TGTGCCAGCAGCTCCCTCCTGTACGCGGGAACCATATATTTT
TRBD1,-,TRBJ1-2,TRBV30,CAWSGSTGAGYTF,TGTGCCTGGAGTGGATCGACAGGGGCTGGCTACACCTTC
-,-,TRBJ1-2,TRBV9,CASSVAETVYGYTF,TGTGCCAGCAGCGTAGCTGAGACAGTCTATGGCTACACCTTC
-,-,TRBJ2-1,TRBV9,CASSVDHGDEQFF,TGTGCCAGCAGCGTAGATCACGGGGATGAGCAGTTCTTC
TRBD1,-,TRBJ1-5,TRBV6-2/TRBV6-3,CASSSPGTASNQPQHF,TGTGCCAGCAGTTCCCCTGGGACAGCCAGCAATCAGCCCCAGCATTTT
-,-,TRBJ1-2,TRBV7-9,CASSFGGVGIYGYTF,TGTGCCAGCAGCTTCGGCGGGGTTGGGATATATGGCTACACCTTC
-,few,TRBJ1-2,TRBV7-8,CASSFSGNYGYTF,TGTGCCAGCAGCTTCTCGGGGAACTATGGCTACACCTTC
-,-,TRBJ1-3,TRBV7-9,CASSFNPSTTGNTIYF,TGTGCCAGCAGCTTTAATCCTAGTACAACTGGAAACACCATATATTTT
-,-,TRBJ1-3,TRBV11-2,CASSRVDSRPGNTIYF,TGTGCCAGCAGCCGTGTGGACTCTAGGCCTGGAAACACCATATATTTT
TRBD1,-,TRBJ1-5,TRBV6-1,CASSEERVGDRGLDQPQHF,TGTGCCAGCAGTGAAGAGAGGGTTGGTGACAGGGGGCTCGATCAGCCCCAGCATTTT
TRBD1,-,TRBJ2-5,TRBV27,CASRGQGVETQYF,TGTGCCAGCAGAGGTCAGGGGGTAGAGACCCAGTACTTC
-,-,TRBJ1-4,TRBV5-4,CASSLGRQTTNEKLFF,TGTGCCAGCAGCTTGGGAAGACAGACAACTAATGAAAAACTGTTTTTT
-,-,TRBJ2-5,TRBV5-4,CASKRENQETQYF,TGTGCCAGCAAGAGAGAGAACCAAGAGACCCAGTACTTC
TRBD1,-,TRBJ1-3,TRBV29-1,CSVEDLRTGRAGGNTIYF,TGCAGCGTTGAAGATCTAAGGACAGGGAGGGCGGGAGGAAACACCATATATTTT
-,-,TRBJ1-1,TRBV19,CASSTPGGAKTEAFF,TGTGCCAGTAGTACCCCGGGGGGGGCAAAGACTGAAGCTTTCTTT